These 2 T cell receptor beta chains were all obtained from the same sample, sequenced in a study of response to subunit inactivated influenza vaccine. TCRdb reprocessed the RT-PCR reads with MiXCR, giving one entry per CDR3 protein. Among 500,000 or so distinct CDR3 sequences, approximately 17% were seen once, and the ten largest hold approximately 3%. This material consisted of CD4+ T cells sorted from PBMCs, taken about 24 months after vaccination. These receptors were taken from a man between 50 and 69 years old who received an inactivated influenza vaccine.

This chain links TRBV14 with TRBJ2-1, with 7 bases fitting TRBD2. The CDR3 consists of 17 residues. The germline CDR1 and CDR2 sequences are SGHDN and FVKESK. Trimming at V came to 3 bases and at J to 2 bases, leaving 10 bases not matched to a gene. This CDR3 is CASSQGPGLGPYNEQFF. As DNA, the CDR3 is TGTGCCAGCAGCCAGGGCCCCGGACTAGGGCCCTACAATGAGCAGTTCTTC.

The V gene is TRBV20-1, the J gene TRBJ2-2; 9 bases align to TRBD2. With V trimmed by 5 bases and J by 5 bases, 9 bases remained unmatched. There are 15 residues in the CDR3. Germline-derived CDR1 and CDR2 are DFQATT and SNEGSKA (reference sequence). The DNA for the CDR3 is TGCAGTGCTGGACCGGCGGGGGGGAGAACCGGGGAGCTGTTTTTT. Its translation is CSAGPAGGRTGELFF.